The T cell receptor (beta chain) described here comes from a study of tumor-infiltrating lymphocytes in primary liver carcinoma. Findings of the study overall: Pairs of tumor regions overlapped more than tumor-adjacent and tumor-blood pairs did.

As regards this clonotype: The antigen remains undetermined.

Germline DNA was also extracted, with blood RNA taken from unsorted whole blood. The researchers produced TCR beta cDNA from around 0.5 ug total RNA with a constant-region primer. Library construction for TCR beta comprised three nested multiplex PCR rounds performed with slightly modified ARM-PCR. TRBV1-TRBV30 forward primers paired with a C-beta reverse primer drove the first two PCR rounds, around 10 cycles each. TCRdb reanalysed the multiplex PCR reads using MiXCR and keeps one entry per CDR3 protein. The table shows 310,000 or so distinct CDR3 sequences, with approximately 64% occurring only once. The CDR3 contains 16 residues. Germline assignment: CDR1 LGHNA and CDR2 YNFKEQ. Losses at the gene ends were 4 bases for V and 2 bases for J; bases not matched to a gene: 11.

The chain is built from TRBV4-2 and TRBJ2-7; 7 nucleotides agree with TRBD2. Source material: peripheral blood. The clonotype comes from a man aged 40-49 years with primary liver carcinoma and hepatitis B virus infection. CDR3 protein: CASSRDSGGFPYEQYF. The CDR3 region has the DNA TGTGCCAGCAGCCGAGATTCGGGGGGTTTTCCCTACGAGCAGTACTTC.